Below are 11 T cell receptor beta chains sequenced from a single sample in a study of blood T cell repertoires in COVID-19. Repertoires were generated with immunoSEQ multiplex PCR, while TCRdb's copy carries only in-frame clones and drops some. Of 250,000 to 350,000 clones listed, 90% are singletons. The sequencing input was PBMCs or T cells enriched from blood (not recorded which). These receptor sequences come from a woman aged 18-35 years with acute COVID-19.

The chain links TRBV7-9 to TRBJ1-1; 9 bases agree with TRBD1. This CDR3 is 16 amino acids long. Germline V CDR1 and CDR2: SEHNR, FQNEAQ (reference sequence). Trimming took 5 bases from V and 1 from J; bases not matched to a gene: 8. The CDR3 DNA reads as TGTGCCAGCAGCACCCGGACAGGGGTGGGGAACACTGAAGCTTTCTTT. This gives the protein CASSTRTGVGNTEAFF.

CDR3 DNA sequence: TGTGCCAGCAGCCAAGGGAGCGGGAGAGGAGAGACCCAGTACTTC. Amino acid sequence: CASSQGSGRGETQYF. V is TRBV4-2 and J is TRBJ2-5; 8 bases map to TRBD2. Germline V gene data show CDR1 as LGHNA and CDR2 as YNFKEQ. The ends lost 1 base at V and 4 bases at J; junction bases unmatched: 5. CDR3 length: 15 amino acids.

The genes are TRBV5-1 and TRBJ2-5; the D gene is possibly TRBD1 (6 bases). Per germline, CDR1 SGHRS and CDR2 YFSETQ. The CDR3 runs 14 residues. Trimming removed 0 bases from V and 3 bases from J, with 9 bases in between. CDR3 amino acids: CASSLGQAEETQYF. The CDR3 DNA reads TGCGCCAGCAGCTTGGGACAGGCGGAAGAGACCCAGTACTTC.

The chain carries TRBV7-9 and TRBJ1-5; 7 bases align to TRBD1. J was trimmed by 3 bases and V by 1 base; bases with no gene match: 6. Germline lookup yields CDR1 SEHNR and CDR2 FQNEAQ (reference sequence). The CDR3 extends over 16 amino acids. The CDR3 spells CASSLGETGSNQPQHF. CDR3 nucleotides: TGTGCCAGCAGCTTAGGCGAGACAGGGTCCAATCAGCCCCAGCATTTT.

This sequence joins TRBV27 and TRBJ1-2, with D unresolved. Trimming removed 0 bases at V and 10 bases at J, with 12 bases between. This CDR3 spans 13 amino acids. The germline V gene encodes CDR1 MNHEY and CDR2 SMNVEV (reference sequence). This CDR3 reads CASSLSEQSVYTF. Written as DNA, the CDR3 is TGTGCCAGCAGTTTATCGGAGCAGTCTGTCTACACCTTC.

The V and J genes are TRBV4-1 and TRBJ2-7, with D unresolved. The length of the CDR3 is 15 residues. Germline lookup yields CDR1 MGHRA and CDR2 YSYEKL. The V and J ends lost 1 base and 0 bases respectively, with 10 bases between them. CDR3 protein: CASSQGSGSSYEQYF. The CDR3 DNA is TGCGCCAGCAGCCAAGGTTCAGGCAGCTCCTACGAGCAGTACTTC.

The gene calls are TRBV12-3 or TRBV12-4 and TRBJ1-6, with D unclear. The length of the CDR3 is 13 residues. V was cut by 6 bases and J by 8 bases, with 11 bases left in between. CDR3 loop: CASRQVTYSPLHF. In DNA, the CDR3 is TGTGCCAGCAGGCAGGTCACCTATTCACCCCTCCACTTT.

This chain links TRBV7-3 with TRBJ2-7; 9 nucleotides align to TRBD2. Germline CDR1 SGHTA, CDR2 FQGTGA. The junction had 7 bases not matched to a gene; V was cut back by 5 bases and J by 2 bases. The CDR3 runs to 15 residues. The CDR3 here is CASSKLAGGTYEQYF. The CDR3 nucleotides read TGTGCCAGCAGCAAACTAGCGGGTGGGACCTACGAGCAGTACTTC.

This chain joins TRBV5-1 and TRBJ2-1, with TRBD1 matching over 9 bases. CDR3 length: 14 residues. Germline CDR1 and CDR2: SGHRS and YFSETQ. V was clipped by 2 bases and J by 10 bases; unmatched bases: 7. CDR3 amino acids: CASSFGDRADEQFF. CDR3 sequence (DNA): TGCGCCAGCAGCTTTGGGGACAGGGCGGACGAGCAGTTCTTC.

V gene TRBV5-5 combines with J gene TRBJ2-7; perhaps TRBD1 as D (5 bases). Germline CDR1 SGHKS, CDR2 YYEKEE (reference sequence). Trimming cost V 0 bases and J 4 bases, with 11 bases left between them. The CDR3 has 14 amino acids. CDR3 bases: TGTGCCAGCAGCTTGGGCAGGGTGCTTTACGAGCAGTACTTC. Translation gives CASSLGRVLYEQYF.

The chain combines TRBV7-9 with TRBJ2-1, with D unresolved. With 2 bases removed from V and 0 bases from J, the gap between germline ends came to 14 bases. CDR3 length: 17 amino acids. Germline V gene data show CDR1 as SEHNR and CDR2 as FQNEAQ (reference sequence). The CDR3 loop is CASSLPGKDRSYNEQFF. DNA for the CDR3: TGTGCCAGCAGCTTACCGGGTAAGGATCGCTCCTACAATGAGCAGTTCTTC. Combining the CDR3 with reference TRBV7-9 and TRBJ2-1 gives the whole variable domain DTGVSQNPRHKITKRGQNVTFRCDPISEHNRLYWYRQTLGQGPEFLTYFQNEAQLEKSRLLSDRFSAERPKGSFSTLEIQRTEQGDSAMYLCASSLPGKDRSYNEQFFGPGTRLTVL.